This T cell receptor (beta chain) was identified during a study of chemoradiotherapy in HPV16-positive cancers. Study outcomes and limitations: Functional assays defining HPV-specific T cells used only a couple of HPV16-positive patients.

Over chemoradiotherapy, repertoires were sampled more than once. Turning to this clone: Its antigen is unidentified.

Assay used: immunoSEQ multiplex PCR; TCRdb lists only in-frame clones, some missing. The table shows some 34,000 clones, with roughly 90% occurring only once. With 6 bases removed from V and 3 bases from J, the gap between germline ends came to 17 bases. Germline lookup yields CDR1 KGHSH and CDR2 LQKENI. The CDR3 has 15 amino acids. The chain is built from TRBV18 and TRBJ1-1; D might be TRBD1 (6 bases). This material consisted of blood, taken from a patient who underwent chemoradiotherapy. This receptor was taken from a human donor with HPV-associated anogenital cancer. The CDR3 sequence: CASSLIQGPDTEAFF. For the CDR3, the DNA is TGTGCCAGCTCCCTCATACAGGGCCCCGACACTGAAGCTTTCTTT.